This entry lists 27 T cell receptor beta chains sequenced from one sample in a study of blood T cell repertoires in COVID-19. Produced via immunoSEQ multiplex PCR; TCRdb's table is partial and in-frame only. The sample consists of hundreds of thousands of clones, roughly nine tenths of them appearing once. Sequenced sample: PBMCs or T cells enriched from blood (not recorded which). The receptor set was obtained from a man between 25 and 39 years old who had recovered from COVID-19.

The rearrangement uses TRBV28 and TRBJ2-6, with 10 bases identical to TRBD1. The CDR3 totals 17 residues. Looked up from germline, CDR1 is MDHEN and CDR2 is SYDVKM. The V gene end was trimmed by 8 bases and the J gene end by 4 bases; junction bases not matched to a gene: 11. This CDR3 is CASFPGQGLSGANVLTF. CDR3 bases: TGTGCCAGCTTCCCGGGACAGGGGTTATCCGGGGCCAACGTCCTGACTTTC.

CDR3 region: CASSFEGAGDIQYF. The CDR3 DNA reads as TGTGCCAGCAGCTTCGAGGGGGCCGGGGACATTCAGTACTTC. The chain couples TRBV7-9 to TRBJ2-4; 7 bases are shared with TRBD1. The CDR3 runs to 14 residues. From germline, CDR1 is SEHNR and CDR2 FQNEAQ (reference sequence). V lost 3 bases, J lost 8 bases, and 7 bases stayed unmatched.

The chain carries TRBV19 and TRBJ1-2, with a possible D match to TRBD1 (6 bases). The V gene lost 6 bases and the J gene lost 5 bases, with 25 bases spanning the gap. Germline V CDR1 and CDR2: LNHDA, SQIVND (reference sequence). CDR3 length: 17 residues. CDR3 amino acids: CASSPDSANGFYYGYTF. As DNA, the CDR3 is TGTGCCAGTAGCCCGGACAGCGCAAACGGGTTCTATTATGGCTACACCTTC.

The V gene is TRBV28, the J gene TRBJ2-6; 10 bases are a match to TRBD2. With V trimmed by 5 bases and J by 3 bases, 10 bases remained unmatched. The V gene's germline CDR1 is MDHEN and CDR2 SYDVKM. There are 18 residues in the CDR3. The CDR3 nucleotides read TGTGCCAGCAGTCTCCAGAGCGGGAGGGCCGGTGGGGCCAACGTCCTGACTTTC. It specifies CASSLQSGRAGGANVLTF.

The J gene is TRBJ2-7, the V gene TRBV6-1; tentative D call: TRBD1 (5 bases). Germline CDR1 and CDR2: MNHNS and SASEGT. This CDR3 contains 15 residues. V was cut by 1 base and J by 2 bases, with 12 bases left in between. CDR3 nucleotide sequence: TGTGCCAGCAGTGAAGGGCAGGGCACCGCCTACGAGCAGTACTTC. Its translation is CASSEGQGTAYEQYF.

V usage is TRBV24-1 and J usage is TRBJ2-7; 9 nucleotides line up with TRBD1. Losses at the gene ends were 5 bases for V and 3 bases for J; bases not matched to a gene: 4. CDR3 size: 14 residues. Germline V gene data show CDR1 as KGHDR and CDR2 as SFDVKD. The CDR3 DNA is TGTGCCACCAGTGTAGACAGGGGGGACTACGAGCAGTACTTC. As protein: CATSVDRGDYEQYF.

The chain links TRBV19 to TRBJ2-1, with 9 bases that match TRBD2. The J segment lost 7 bases and the V segment lost 5 bases, leaving 12 bases of the junction unmatched. Germline V gene data show CDR1 as LNHDA and CDR2 as SQIVND (reference sequence). CDR3 size: 16 residues. The CDR3 loop reads CASSPRPGLAGNEQFF. In DNA, the CDR3 is TGTGCCAGTAGTCCCCGCCCGGGGCTAGCGGGAAATGAGCAGTTCTTC.

This rearrangement joins TRBV5-1 to TRBJ1-1; D ambiguous. The CDR3 has 13 residues. Per the germline V gene, CDR1 is SGHRS and CDR2 is YFSETQ. The V end was cut by 0 bases, the J end by 1 base, with 4 bases between. The CDR3 sequence is CASSLASNTEAFF. In nucleotides, the CDR3 is TGCGCCAGCAGCTTGGCCTCGAACACTGAAGCTTTCTTT. Supplemented by reference TRBV5-1 and TRBJ1-1, the full variable domain reads KAGVTQTPRYLIKTRGQQVTLSCSPISGHRSVSWYQQTPGQGLQFLFEYFSETQRNKGNFPGRFSGRQFSNSRSEMNVSTLELGDSALYLCASSLASNTEAFFGQGTRLTVV.

The genes are TRBV11-2 and TRBJ2-5; the D gene is possibly TRBD1 (6 bases). Germline assignment: CDR1 SGHAT and CDR2 FQNNGV. Trimming removed 4 bases from V and 5 bases from J, with 17 bases in between. The CDR3 extends over 15 amino acids. The CDR3 spells CASSSYRETGETQYF. CDR3 DNA sequence: TGTGCCAGCAGCTCTTACAGGGAAACGGGTGAGACCCAGTACTTC.

V and J are TRBV5-1 and TRBJ1-1; possibly TRBD1 for D (5 bases). Germline CDR1 reads SGHRS; CDR2 reads YFSETQ. V dropped 0 bases and J dropped 7 bases, with 13 bases sitting between them. The CDR3 totals 14 residues. The chain's CDR3 is CASSLGGGDFEAFF. DNA of the CDR3: TGCGCCAGCAGCTTGGGCGGGGGAGATTTTGAAGCTTTCTTT.

This chain connects TRBV10-3 to TRBJ1-1; D is undetermined. This CDR3 region has 16 residues. V was pared by 4 bases and J by 0 bases, with 15 bases between. CDR1 is ENHRY, CDR2 SYGVKD, per germline. The CDR3 loop is CAISVGSVPLNTEAFF. The DNA for the CDR3 is TGTGCCATCAGTGTCGGGAGCGTCCCCCTGAACACTGAAGCTTTCTTT.

Details on this clone: One end of the junction fails to match germline, which may point to a read error. This chain uses TRBV5-3 with TRBJ1-1; D possibly corresponds to TRBD1 (6 bases). TRBV5-3 carries the ORF label, with uncertain function. The CDR3 is 13 amino acids. CDR3 residues: CVRSLVGGTEAFF. The CDR3, as DNA: TGTGTCAGAAGCTTGGTAGGGGGCACTGAAGCTTTCTTT.

V gene TRBV14 combines with J gene TRBJ2-2, with TRBD2 matching 9 bases. This CDR3 is built from 16 residues. V dropped 4 bases and J dropped 7; count of bases not matched to a gene: 10. Looked up from germline, CDR1 is SGHDN and CDR2 is FVKESK. CDR3 sequence: CASSLLAGVQGGELFF. The CDR3 bases are TGTGCCAGCAGCCTGTTAGCGGGAGTACAGGGCGGGGAGCTGTTTTTT.

The chain uses TRBV2 and TRBJ2-1; 10 nucleotides match TRBD1. The CDR3 sequence is 13 residues long. Germline CDR1 is SNHLY and CDR2 is FYNNEI. The V segment lost 8 bases and the J segment 7 bases; nucleotides outside the gene matches: 5. Written as DNA, the CDR3 is TGTGCCAGCGGGACAGGGGTGGATAATGAGCAGTTCTTC. It yields the protein CASGTGVDNEQFF.

The rearrangement links TRBV24-1 to TRBJ2-5; 9 bases align to TRBD2. Germline V gives CDR1 KGHDR, CDR2 SFDVKD. This CDR3 region has 15 residues. V was clipped by 3 bases and J by 4 bases; unmatched bases: 5. As DNA, the CDR3 is TGTGCCACCAGTGATGGGACTAGCTGGGGAGAGACCCAGTACTTC. Protein product: CATSDGTSWGETQYF.

The gene calls are TRBV19 and TRBJ2-1, with D maybe TRBD2 (6 bases). Trimming removed 5 bases from V and 8 bases from J, with 16 bases in between. Per the germline V gene, CDR1 is LNHDA and CDR2 is SQIVND (reference sequence). The CDR3 has 14 amino acids. CDR3: CASSWASAAYEQFF. DNA for the CDR3: TGTGCCAGTAGTTGGGCTAGCGCCGCTTATGAGCAGTTCTTC.

The chain joins TRBV6-2 or TRBV6-3 to TRBJ2-1; D perhaps matches TRBD2 (5 bases). CDR1 is MNHEY and CDR2 is SVGEGT in the germline V gene. The length of the CDR3 is 17 residues. V gave up 0 bases and J gave up 6 bases, with 18 bases separating them. CDR3 loop: CASSYSRFASSGNEQFF. CDR3 in DNA: TGTGCCAGCAGTTACTCGAGGTTCGCTAGCTCGGGCAATGAGCAGTTCTTC.

V and J are TRBV29-1 and TRBJ2-7, with a possible D match to TRBD2 (7 bases). V was trimmed by 4 bases and J by 6 bases, leaving 16 bases between them. The CDR3 length is 13 residues. CDR1 SQVTM and CDR2 ANQGSEA come from the germline V gene. The CDR3 here is CSVAEGGRGEQYF. The DNA of the CDR3 is TGCAGCGTTGCCGAGGGGGGGAGGGGCGAGCAGTACTTC.

The chain joins TRBV19 to TRBJ1-4, with TRBD1 matching 8 bases. In germline, CDR1 is LNHDA, CDR2 SQIVND (reference sequence). The CDR3 contains 14 residues. Trimming at V came to 5 bases and at J to 8 bases, leaving 7 bases not matched to a gene. The CDR3 DNA follows: TGTGCCAGTAGTGTGGACAGGGCTGGCGAAAAACTGTTTTTT. Amino acid sequence: CASSVDRAGEKLFF.

This chain joins TRBV7-2 and TRBJ2-7; 10 bases align to TRBD1. Unmatched junction bases numbered 5, after V lost 5 bases and J lost 4 bases. This CDR3 region has 14 residues. CDR1 is SGHTA and CDR2 is FQGNSA in the germline V gene. Here the CDR3 reads CASSVGTGEYEQYF. The DNA of the CDR3 is TGTGCCAGCAGCGTCGGGACAGGGGAGTACGAGCAGTACTTC. Full variable domain (missing parts from reference TRBV7-2 and TRBJ2-7): GAGVSQSPSNKVTEKGKDVELRCDPISGHTALYWYRQSLGQGLEFLIYFQGNSAPDKSGLPSDRFSAERTGGSVSTLTIQRTQQEDSAVYLCASSVGTGEYEQYFGPGTRLTVT.

The chain carries TRBV28 and TRBJ1-5, with a possible D match to TRBD1 (6 bases). Looked up from germline, CDR1 is MDHEN and CDR2 is SYDVKM. V lost 2 bases to trimming and J lost 5 bases, with 13 bases between them. The CDR3 totals 15 residues. CDR3 DNA sequence: TGTGCCAGCAGTTTAGTGTCCAGGGGAGATCAGCCCCAGCATTTT. It is translated as CASSLVSRGDQPQHF.

This clone was observed a few times. CDR3 sequence reads: CASSPWGLSRELFF. The CDR3 DNA follows: TGTGCCAGCAGTCCCTGGGGGCTCTCGAGGGAGCTGTTTTTT. This sequence joins TRBV6-5 and TRBJ2-2, with D possibly being TRBD1 (6 bases). The CDR3 is made up of 14 amino acids. From germline, CDR1 is MNHEY and CDR2 SVGAGI. Trimming removed 5 bases from V and 9 bases from J, with 16 bases in between.

This chain links TRBV6-6 with TRBJ2-1; 10 bases fit TRBD2. V gave up 6 bases and J gave up 9 bases; unmatched junction bases: 17. Per germline, CDR1 MNHNY and CDR2 SVGAGI (reference sequence). This CDR3 is 17 amino acids long. The CDR3 DNA is TGTGCCAGCAGGCGAGGGAAGAGCGGGAGGGATTTCGGTGAGCAGTTCTTC. Its translation is CASRRGKSGRDFGEQFF.

The chain joins TRBV5-4 to TRBJ2-1; 8 bases agree with TRBD1. Trimming cost V 3 bases and J 5 bases; bases outside gene matches: 7. The germline V gene has CDR1 SGHNT and CDR2 YYREEE (reference sequence). This CDR3 has 15 residues. CDR3 nucleotide sequence: TGTGCCAGCAGCTCTACAGGGGGTGGGCACAATGAGCAGTTCTTC. Protein: CASSSTGGGHNEQFF.

The rearrangement links TRBV18 to TRBJ1-2; 9 nucleotides agree with TRBD1. The ends lost 3 bases at V and 0 bases at J; junction bases unmatched: 5. The CDR3 loop spans 16 amino acids. The germline CDR1 and CDR2 sequences are KGHSH and LQKENI. Here the CDR3 DNA reads TGTGCCAGCTCACCTGGACAGGGGACAACTAACTATGGCTACACCTTC. This translates into CASSPGQGTTNYGYTF.

The CDR3 DNA reads as TGTGCCAGCAGCCAAGGAGGAGCGAGCTCCTACAATGAGCAGTTCTTC. Residues: CASSQGGASSYNEQFF. This chain connects TRBV3-1 (or the pseudogene TRBV3-2) to TRBJ2-1, with unresolved D. The germline V gene has CDR1 LGHDT and CDR2 YNNKEL (reference sequence). This CDR3 contains 16 residues. V shed 1 base and J shed 0 bases, with 10 bases lying between them.

V and J are TRBV7-9 and TRBJ1-1, with a tentative D call TRBD1 (5 bases). This CDR3 has 12 residues. Germline V gene sequence: CDR1 SEHNR, CDR2 FQNEAQ (reference sequence). V was clipped by 5 bases and J by 11 bases, with 15 bases between them. The CDR3 is CASSPGGHMAFF. In nucleotides, the CDR3 is TGTGCCAGCAGCCCCGGGGGTCATATGGCTTTCTTT.